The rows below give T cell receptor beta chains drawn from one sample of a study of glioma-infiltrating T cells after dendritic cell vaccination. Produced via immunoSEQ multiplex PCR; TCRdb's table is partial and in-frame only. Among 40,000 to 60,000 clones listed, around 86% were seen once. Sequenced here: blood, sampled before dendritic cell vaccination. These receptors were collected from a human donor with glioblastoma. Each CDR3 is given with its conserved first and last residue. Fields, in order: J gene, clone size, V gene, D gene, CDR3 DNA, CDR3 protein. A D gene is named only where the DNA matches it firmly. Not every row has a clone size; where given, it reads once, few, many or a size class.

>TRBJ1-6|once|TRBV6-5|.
TGTGCCAGCAGTTCCCAGGGGCGCGAATCACCCCTCCACTTT
CASSSQGRESPLHF
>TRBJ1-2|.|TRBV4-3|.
TGCGCCAGCAGAACCATCGGAGGGTCCGTCTATGGCTACACCTTC
CASRTIGGSVYGYTF
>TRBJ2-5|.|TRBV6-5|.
TGTGCCAGCAGCCGCTATTGGACAGTTCAAGAGACCCAGTACTTC
CASSRYWTVQETQYF
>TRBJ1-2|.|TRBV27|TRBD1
TGTGCCAGCAGTTTACAGGGGGGAAGGTATGGCTACACCTTC
CASSLQGGRYGYTF
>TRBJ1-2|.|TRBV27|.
TGTGCCAGCAGATTTCAGGGGCAGTATGGCTACACCTTC
CASRFQGQYGYTF
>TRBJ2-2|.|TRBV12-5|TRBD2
TGTGCTAGTGGCCACCTAGCGGGAGGCGGGGGAACCGGGGAGCTGTTTTTT
CASGHLAGGGGTGELFF
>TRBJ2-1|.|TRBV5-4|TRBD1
TGTGCCAGCAGCTCGGGACAGGGGGTCATCGATGAGCAGTTCTTC
CASSSGQGVIDEQFF
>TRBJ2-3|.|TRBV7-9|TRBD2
TGTGCCAGCAGTTCCGGGACTAGCGGCACAGATACGCAGTATTTT
CASSSGTSGTDTQYF
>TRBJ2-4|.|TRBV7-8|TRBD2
TGTGCCAGCAGCTTAGAGCGGGGGGGCCTTAAGAACATTCAGTACTTC
CASSLERGGLKNIQYF
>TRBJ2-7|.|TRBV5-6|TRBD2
TGTGCCAGCAGCGCCCTAGCGGGGGGTACTTACGAGCAGTACTTC
CASSALAGGTYEQYF
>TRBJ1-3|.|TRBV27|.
TGTGCCAGCAGTGAACAGGGCCTCTCTGGAAACACCATATATTTT
CASSEQGLSGNTIYF
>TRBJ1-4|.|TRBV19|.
TGTGCCAGTAGCATAGGAGGTTTTCTGGTAAAACTGTTTTTT
CASSIGGFLVKLFF
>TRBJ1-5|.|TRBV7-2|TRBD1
TGTGCCAGCAGCCCCCTTGTTGGGACAGGGTGGGTTAGCAATCAGCCCCAGCATTTT
CASSPLVGTGWVSNQPQHF
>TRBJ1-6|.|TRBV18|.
TGTGCCAGCTCACCCCAAGGGGATTCACCCCTCCACTTT
CASSPQGDSPLHF
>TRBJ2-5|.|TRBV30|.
TGTGCCTGGAGTTTCAAAGAGACCCAGTACTTC
CAWSFKETQYF
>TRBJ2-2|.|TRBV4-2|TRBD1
TGTGCCAGCAGCCCCGACAGGGCCGGGGAGCTGTTTTTT
CASSPDRAGELFF
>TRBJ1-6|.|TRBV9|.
TGTGCCAGCAGCCCACACCCGAATTCCATAAATAATTCACCCCTCCACTTT
CASSPHPNSINNSPLHF
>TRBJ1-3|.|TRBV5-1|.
TGCGCCAGCAGCTCGGACAGTTCAGCAGGAAACACCATATATTTT
CASSSDSSAGNTIYF
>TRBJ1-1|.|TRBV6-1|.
TGTGCCAGCAGTGAAGCCAGTCACACTGAAGCTTTCTTT
CASSEASHTEAFF
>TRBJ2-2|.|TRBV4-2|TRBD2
TGTGCCAGCAGCCAAGATAGCGGGGGGGCCACCGGGGAGCTGTTTTTT
CASSQDSGGATGELFF
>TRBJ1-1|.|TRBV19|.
TGTGCCAGTAGTATATTTTTGTGGGCCGAAGCTTTCTTT
CASSIFLWAEAFF
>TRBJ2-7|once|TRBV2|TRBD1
TGTGCCAGTGCCTATAGAGGGGGCCACGAGCAGTACTTC
CASAYRGGHEQYF
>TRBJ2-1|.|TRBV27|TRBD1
TGTGCCACCCGGGACAGCAATGACAATGAGCAGTTCTTC
CATRDSNDNEQFF
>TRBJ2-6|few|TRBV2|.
TGTGCCAGCAGTGGCGGAAGGTCCTCTGGGGCCAACGTCCTGACTTTC
CASSGGRSSGANVLTF
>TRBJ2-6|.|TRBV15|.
TGTGCCACCACCTATTTTCGTTCCTCTGGGGCCAACGTCCTGACTTTC
CATTYFRSSGANVLTF
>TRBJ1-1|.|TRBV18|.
TGTGCCAGCTCACCGGTGAGGGACACTGAAGCTTTCTTT
CASSPVRDTEAFF
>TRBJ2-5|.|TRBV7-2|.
TGTGCCAGCAGCTTAGCGGGGGGGCTGGAGACCCAGTACTTC
CASSLAGGLETQYF